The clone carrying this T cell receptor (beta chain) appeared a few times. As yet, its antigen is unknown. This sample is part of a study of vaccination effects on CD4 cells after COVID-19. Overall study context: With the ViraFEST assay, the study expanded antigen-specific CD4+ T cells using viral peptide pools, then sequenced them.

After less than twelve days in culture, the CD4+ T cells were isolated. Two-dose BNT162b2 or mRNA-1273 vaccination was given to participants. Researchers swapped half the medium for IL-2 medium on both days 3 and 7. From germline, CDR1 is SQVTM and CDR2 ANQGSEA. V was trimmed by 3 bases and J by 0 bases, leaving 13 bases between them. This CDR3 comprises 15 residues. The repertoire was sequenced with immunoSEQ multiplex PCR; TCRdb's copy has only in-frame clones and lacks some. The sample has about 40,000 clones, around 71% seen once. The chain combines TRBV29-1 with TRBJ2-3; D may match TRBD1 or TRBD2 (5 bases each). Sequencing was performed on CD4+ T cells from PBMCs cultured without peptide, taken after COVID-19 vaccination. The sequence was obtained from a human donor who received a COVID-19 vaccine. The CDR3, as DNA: TGCAGCGTTGATACGGGGCAGGTTAGCACAGATACGCAGTATTTT. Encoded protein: CSVDTGQVSTDTQYF.